Each of the 26 T cell receptor beta chains below was sequenced from the same sample in a study of shared clonotypes between healthy human individuals (dated by TCRdb to the early 2020s). The library was produced with the immunoSEQ multiplex PCR assay. TCRdb stores this immuneACCESS table with in-frame sequences only. Part of the clones is absent; in the studies checked, under half of the shortfall reflects unresolved V genes, and no reason is known for the rest. The sample table records approximately 980,000 clones; approximately 80% of these occur just once. The ten largest account for approximately 1.5% of the sample. The specimen sequenced was memory CD4+ T cells sorted from blood. The cell subset or site label of this sample denotes: CD45RA-negative fraction. The source is a man younger than 35 in good health.

This chain uses TRBV7-9 with TRBJ2-5; 7 bases are a match to TRBD1. CDR1 and CDR2 from the germline V gene are SEHNR and FQNEAQ (reference sequence). This CDR3 comprises 15 residues. V dropped 2 bases and J dropped 4; count of bases not matched to a gene: 7. CDR3 DNA: TGTGCCAGCAGCTTAAGTAAGGGACAGACAGAGACCCAGTACTTC. Its protein is CASSLSKGQTETQYF.

This clone was observed a single time. The V call is TRBV5-1, the J call TRBJ1-5; 7 bases fit TRBD1. V trimming: 4 bases; J trimming: 1 base; junction bases outside the gene matches: 11. The CDR3 runs 17 residues. CDR1 SGHRS and CDR2 YFSETQ come from the germline V gene. The CDR3 loop reads CASSLTPGGGSNQPQHF. Written as DNA, the CDR3 is TGCGCCAGCAGCCTGACGCCAGGGGGAGGGAGCAATCAGCCCCAGCATTTT.

This clone was detected only once. The rearrangement links TRBV7-2 to TRBJ2-7; weak D call: TRBD1 (5 bases). Germline CDR1 reads SGHTA; CDR2 reads FQGNSA. The CDR3 is 14 amino acids. Trimming took 1 base from V and 2 from J, leaving 9 bases between them. CDR3 region: CASSLEGPPYEQYF. The CDR3 nucleotides read TGTGCCAGCAGCTTAGAGGGGCCCCCCTACGAGCAGTACTTC.

The CDR3 DNA is TGTGCCAGCAGTCGGGACAGTAGGACAGATACGCAGTATTTT. Protein sequence: CASSRDSRTDTQYF. This rearrangement joins TRBV6-6 to TRBJ2-3, with 7 bases aligning to TRBD1. There are 14 residues in the CDR3. V lost 5 bases to trimming and J lost 3 bases; unmatched junction nucleotides: 5. The germline CDR1 and CDR2 sequences are MNHNY and SVGAGI (reference sequence).

This chain uses TRBV28 with TRBJ2-2; perhaps TRBD1 as D (5 bases). Trimming stripped 4 bases from V and 0 bases from J, with 12 bases between. This CDR3 has 16 residues. Germline CDR1 is MDHEN and CDR2 is SYDVKM. CDR3 residues: CASSSPTGSNTGELFF. DNA for the CDR3: TGTGCCAGCAGTTCCCCCACAGGTTCGAACACCGGGGAGCTGTTTTTT.

The chain combines TRBV5-1 with TRBJ2-1, with D unclear. CDR1 SGHRS and CDR2 YFSETQ come from the germline V gene. This CDR3 has 15 amino acids. V was shortened by 4 bases and J by 3 bases, with 14 bases between the two germline ends. CDR3 residues: CASSISSSNYNEQFF. In DNA, the CDR3 is TGCGCCAGCAGCATCAGTAGCAGCAACTACAATGAGCAGTTCTTC.

Regarding this clone: Different DNA sequences within this sample yield the same CDR3. The V gene is TRBV18, the J gene TRBJ1-2; 7 bases agree with TRBD1. After removal of 3 bases from V and 4 bases from J, the junction contained 5 bases not matched to a gene. Per germline, CDR1 KGHSH and CDR2 LQKENI. The CDR3 consists of 14 residues. This CDR3 reads CASSPDPGGYGYTF. Here the CDR3 DNA reads TGTGCCAGCTCACCGGATCCAGGGGGCTATGGCTACACCTTC.

V is TRBV4-3 and J is TRBJ1-6, with 7 bases that match TRBD1. Germline V gene data show CDR1 as LGHNA and CDR2 as YSLEER. CDR3 length: 18 amino acids. J gave up 3 bases and V 3 bases, and 11 bases lay outside the gene matches. This CDR3 is CASSQEGTAIFYNSPLHF. The DNA of the CDR3 is TGCGCCAGCAGCCAGGAAGGGACAGCGATCTTCTATAATTCACCCCTCCACTTT.

V usage is TRBV30 and J usage is TRBJ2-6; D not certain. V lost 5 bases and J 3 bases, leaving 11 bases between the germline ends. The germline V gene has CDR1 GTSNPN and CDR2 SVGIG (reference sequence). This CDR3 has 14 residues. CDR3 nucleotides: TGTGCCTGGTCGTCGGGTAATGGGGCCAACGTCCTGACTTTC. It encodes CAWSSGNGANVLTF. The full variable domain, in which reference TRBV30 and TRBJ2-6 provide the parts outside the CDR3, is SQTIHQWPATLVQPVGSPLSLECTVEGTSNPNLYWYRQAAGRGLQLLFYSVGIGQISSEVPQNLSASRPQDRQFILSSKKLLLSDSGFYLCAWSSGNGANVLTFGAGSRLTVL.

This rearrangement joins TRBV27 to TRBJ1-4; weak D call: TRBD1 (6 bases). The germline CDR1 and CDR2 sequences are MNHEY and SMNVEV (reference sequence). Trimming shortened V by 5 bases and J by 4 bases, and 11 bases separated the two germline ends. The CDR3 totals 14 residues. The CDR3 loop is CASSRGSRNEKLFF. The CDR3 DNA sequence: TGTGCCAGCAGTAGGGGGAGTCGTAATGAAAAACTGTTTTTT. The whole variable domain, filled in from reference TRBV27 and TRBJ1-4, reads EAQVTQNPRYLITVTGKKLTVTCSQNMNHEYMSWYRQDPGLGLRQIYYSMNVEVTDKGDVPEGYKVSRKEKRNFPLILESPSPNQTSLYFCASSRGSRNEKLFFGSGTQLSVL.

The chain carries TRBV6-1 and TRBJ2-7, with 7 bases that match TRBD1. The germline gives CDR1 MNHNS, CDR2 SASEGT. J gave up 3 bases and V 7 bases, and 12 bases lay outside the gene matches. The CDR3 totals 15 residues. The chain's CDR3 is CASNDRVSANYEQYF. CDR3 nucleotide sequence: TGTGCCAGCAATGACAGGGTCTCGGCAAACTACGAGCAGTACTTC.

A remark on this clone: The same CDR3 also results from other DNA sequences found in this sample. The rearrangement links TRBV5-1 to TRBJ2-7; 12 nucleotides match TRBD2. With 0 bases clipped from V and 4 bases from J, the junction kept 2 bases outside the gene matches. This CDR3 has 15 amino acids. The germline gives CDR1 SGHRS, CDR2 YFSETQ. DNA for the CDR3: TGCGCCAGCAGCTTGGGACTAGCGGGGGCTTACGAGCAGTACTTC. This gives the protein CASSLGLAGAYEQYF.

V and J are TRBV11-2 and TRBJ2-1, with TRBD2 as a possible D gene (6 bases). This CDR3 contains 15 residues. V was pared by 0 bases and J by 4 bases, with 10 bases between. Per the germline V gene, CDR1 is SGHAT and CDR2 is FQNNGV. CDR3 nucleotide sequence: TGTGCCAGCAGCTTAGACGGGGAGGAATACAATGAGCAGTTCTTC. It codes for CASSLDGEEYNEQFF.

The rearrangement joins TRBV6-5 to TRBJ2-4; possible D gene TRBD1, 5 bases. CDR1 MNHEY and CDR2 SVGAGI come from the germline V gene. V lost 0 bases and J 0 bases, leaving 6 bases between the germline ends. The CDR3 length is 15 residues. The CDR3 DNA sequence: TGTGCCAGCAGTTACTCACAGGTAGCCAAAAACATTCAGTACTTC. It translates to CASSYSQVAKNIQYF.

This chain links TRBV5-5 with TRBJ1-2; 8 bases are a match to TRBD1. Trimming removed 4 bases from V and 5 bases from J; junction bases left unmatched: 13. CDR3 length equals 16 residues. CDR1 is SGHKS and CDR2 is YYEKEE in the germline V gene (reference sequence). The CDR3, as DNA: TGTGCCAGCAGCCCGGGATACGGACAGGGAGAATATGGCTACACCTTC. It yields the protein CASSPGYGQGEYGYTF.

The rearrangement uses TRBV19 and TRBJ1-1; D gene uncertain. The V gene lost 1 base and the J gene lost 4 bases, with 10 bases spanning the gap. The germline V gene has CDR1 LNHDA and CDR2 SQIVND (reference sequence). The CDR3 extends over 14 amino acids. For the CDR3, the DNA is TGTGCCAGTAGTATAGTCGGGGTCGGCACTGAAGCTTTCTTT. Its translation: CASSIVGVGTEAFF.

This clone came up once. The J gene is TRBJ2-5, the V gene TRBV5-4; D is unclear. The CDR3 contains 12 residues. Deletions cut 4 bases from V and 5 bases from J, with 9 bases between. Per the germline V gene, CDR1 is SGHNT and CDR2 is YYREEE (reference sequence). The CDR3 bases are TGTGCCAGCAGCATGACTGACGAGACCCAGTACTTC. Residues: CASSMTDETQYF.

V gene TRBV7-9 combines with J gene TRBJ2-5, with 7 bases fitting TRBD2. The CDR3 covers 14 residues. In germline, CDR1 is SEHNR, CDR2 FQNEAQ (reference sequence). The V gene end was trimmed by 4 bases and the J gene end by 5 bases; junction bases not matched to a gene: 7. CDR3: CASSSTGGLETQYF. The CDR3, as DNA: TGTGCCAGCAGCTCCACCGGGGGGTTGGAGACCCAGTACTTC.

The chain joins TRBV28 to TRBJ1-4; 7 bases agree with TRBD1. The CDR3 runs to 16 residues. Trimming at V came to 5 bases and at J to 3 bases, leaving 9 bases not matched to a gene. Germline V gene data show CDR1 as MDHEN and CDR2 as SYDVKM. CDR3 in DNA: TGTGCCAGCAGTCCCCAAGCCGGGACAGCTAATGAAAAACTGTTTTTT. Its translation: CASSPQAGTANEKLFF.

This clone was detected once. This sequence joins TRBV7-3 and TRBJ2-1, with 12 bases matching TRBD1. This CDR3 comprises 16 residues. The V segment lost 5 bases and the J segment 7 bases; nucleotides outside the gene matches: 9. Germline loops: CDR1 SGHTA, CDR2 FQGTGA. The CDR3 DNA reads as TGTGCCAGCAGCAACCCGGGACAGGGGGCCGGGAATGAGCAGTTCTTC. It specifies CASSNPGQGAGNEQFF. The entire variable domain, with the rest obtained from reference TRBV7-3 and TRBJ2-1, is as follows: GAGVSQTPSNKVTEKGKYVELRCDPISGHTALYWYRQSLGQGPEFLIYFQGTGAADDSGLPNDRFFAVRPEGSVSTLKIQRTERGDSAVYLCASSNPGQGAGNEQFFGPGTRLTVL.

The rearrangement joins TRBV4-3 to TRBJ2-3, with a tentative D call TRBD2 (5 bases). Germline-derived CDR1 and CDR2 are LGHNA and YSLEER. This CDR3 contains 13 residues. V dropped 5 bases and J dropped 4 bases, with 10 bases sitting between them. CDR3 loop: CASSSGRADTQYF. The DNA of the CDR3 is TGCGCCAGCAGCAGCGGTAGGGCAGATACGCAGTATTTT.

CDR3 region: CASSYEGWAGELFF. The CDR3 DNA reads TGTGCCAGCAGTTACGAGGGGTGGGCCGGGGAGCTGTTTTTT. The V gene is TRBV6-5, the J gene TRBJ2-2, with D perhaps given as TRBD1 or TRBD2 (5 bases each). This CDR3 is 14 amino acids long. Germline CDR1 and CDR2: MNHEY and SVGAGI. Trimming removed 2 bases from V and 6 bases from J, with 10 bases in between.

With regard to this clone: Other nucleotide sequences from this sample produce the same CDR3. The chain carries TRBV7-8 and TRBJ1-4; no definite D call. Trimming cost V 2 bases and J 8 bases, with 6 bases left between them. Germline lookup yields CDR1 SGHVS and CDR2 FQNEAQ. The CDR3 is 12 amino acids. The CDR3 loop reads CASSLLGEKLFF. The CDR3 DNA is TGTGCCAGCAGCTTATTGGGGGAAAAACTGTTTTTT. Looking up the rest from reference TRBV7-8 and TRBJ1-4 gives the full variable domain: GAGVSQSPRYKVAKRGQDVALRCDPISGHVSLFWYQQALGQGPEFLTYFQNEAQLDKSGLPSDRFFAERPEGSVSTLKIQRTQQEDSAVYLCASSLLGEKLFFGSGTQLSVL.

CDR3 nucleotides: TGTGCCAGTAGTAGTGGGACGGGCGCCTACGAGCAGTACTTC. It is translated as CASSSGTGAYEQYF. This chain connects TRBV19 to TRBJ2-7; D may match TRBD1 or TRBD2 (5 bases each). The CDR3 contains 14 residues. The V end lost 4 bases, the J end lost 2 bases, and 12 bases lay between the germline ends. The V gene's germline CDR1 is LNHDA and CDR2 SQIVND (reference sequence).

The gene calls are TRBV18 and TRBJ1-2; 9 bases match TRBD1. Losses at the gene ends were 4 bases for V and 4 bases for J; bases not matched to a gene: 10. This CDR3 is 16 amino acids long. Germline assignment: CDR1 KGHSH and CDR2 LQKENI. The CDR3 region has the DNA TGTGCCAGCTCACGGGACAGGGCTGGATCGGGCTATGGCTACACCTTC. Encoded protein: CASSRDRAGSGYGYTF.

The chain joins TRBV15 to TRBJ1-2, with D possibly matching TRBD1 (5 bases). Germline V CDR1 and CDR2: LNHNV, YYDKDF (reference sequence). Trimming pared 0 bases from V and 8 bases from J, leaving 16 bases between. This CDR3 comprises 15 residues. The CDR3 loop is CATSREASGRGGYTF. CDR3 nucleotides: TGTGCCACCAGCAGAGAGGCGTCGGGACGGGGCGGCTACACCTTC.